This T cell receptor beta chain was recovered during a study of T cells in tuberculosis. Study-wide background: Sequenced TCRs come from CD1B-GMM tetramer-binding T cells. Study findings and constraints: T cells binding CD1B-GMM tetramer weakly possibly escaped the sort.

Here immunoSEQ multiplex PCR was the method, and the copy in TCRdb shows in-frame clones only, minus some. The repertoire consists of approximately 60,000 clones, with about 86% occurring once and the leading ten covering 13%. This CDR3 contains 13 residues. The germline CDR1 and CDR2 sequences are MDHEN and SYDVKM. V was cut by 6 bases and J by 1 base, with 4 bases left in between. After thawing and overnight rest, PBMC were stained with GMM-loaded CD1B tetramer, viability dye and anti-CD3 for sorting. The lipid loaded on the CD1B tetramers was C32 glucose monomycolate from Rhodococcus equi. About 100,000 tetramer-negative cells were sorted from each donor.

The sequence derives from an adult woman with latent tuberculosis. V and J are TRBV28 and TRBJ2-6; no clear D. The sequencing sample was made of CD1b-GMM tetramer-negative cells sorted from PBMCs. CDR3 nucleotide sequence: TGTGCCAGCAGACAATCTGGGGCCAACGTCCTGACTTTC. Its protein product is CASRQSGANVLTF.